The source of this T cell receptor (beta chain) is a study of blood T cell repertoires in COVID-19. Study information: Italy, Spain and the United States were the sources of the convalescent and acute COVID-19 samples. T cells, B-cell-depleted T cells, or PBMCs provided the cDNA or gDNA that served as material.

A remark on this clone: Being one base from a much bigger clone, this may be a read error. Other nucleotide sequences in the sample specify the same CDR3.

The CDR3 is 13 amino acids. Trimming pared 1 base from V and 1 base from J, leaving 4 bases between. Germline loops: CDR1 SSHAT, CDR2 FNYEAQ (reference sequence). In the original processing: Estimation of nucleated cell counts relied on the amplification of reference gene primers. TCRdb keeps only in-frame clones here, not all; method: immunoSEQ multiplex PCR. V and J calls and clone size are as listed in that table; D and trimming were resolved from the DNA. The sample includes 250,000 to 300,000 clones, approximately 86% of them seen just once. While infection was still active, Seattle patients were enrolled and then followed longitudinally.

The chain uses TRBV7-7 and TRBJ1-1; the D is unclear. This receptor was identified in a woman aged 70 to 79 with COVID-19, enrolled during active disease. The source material was peripheral blood. The CDR3 DNA sequence: TGTGCCAGCAGCTTAGACAGGAACACTGAAGCTTTCTTT. Encoded protein: CASSLDRNTEAFF.